This T cell receptor (beta chain) was sequenced during a study of blood T cell repertoires in COVID-19. Germline V lookup: CDR1 MNHEY, CDR2 SMNVEV (reference sequence). The CDR3 is made up of 18 amino acids. V shed 4 bases and J 5 bases; nucleotides not matched to a gene: 15. The protocol was immunoSEQ multiplex PCR, while the TCRdb copy is restricted to in-frame clones and leaves out a portion. In the table there are 100,000 to 150,000 clones, approximately 83% of which are singletons. The material sequenced was peripheral blood. The sequence derives from a man aged 55-75 years with acute or convalescent COVID-19. The J gene is TRBJ1-1, the V gene TRBV27, with 11 bases identical to TRBD1. In DNA, the CDR3 is TGTGCCAGCAGTTCGGTTGGGACAGGGGGAACGTGGGGGACTGAAGCTTTCTTT. Its protein is CASSSVGTGGTWGTEAFF.